This T cell receptor (beta chain) emerged from a study of blood T cell repertoires in COVID-19. Study background: From the United States, Italy and Spain came samples of acute and convalescent COVID-19. From T cells, B-cell-depleted T cells, or PBMCs came the material, which was cDNA or gDNA.

The CDR3 spans 12 residues. The V end lost 3 bases, the J end lost 8 bases, and 13 bases lay between the germline ends. Looked up from germline, CDR1 is DFQATT and CDR2 is SNEGSKA (reference sequence). In the original analysis: Estimated nucleated cell counts came from reference gene primer amplification. The repertoire was sequenced with immunoSEQ multiplex PCR; TCRdb's copy has only in-frame clones and lacks some. The DNA gave D and trimming, while V, J and clone size come from that table. Here the sample spans around 260,000 clones, around 83% being singletons. Sequencing was performed on peripheral blood. This TCR was recovered from a young man with active or convalescent COVID-19. This sequence joins TRBV20-1 and TRBJ1-2; unclear D gene. CDR3 nucleotides: TGCAGTGCTAGTCTTACTTCCTTGGGCTACACCTTC. This encodes CSASLTSLGYTF.